These 26 T cell receptor beta chains originate from one sample sequenced in a study of blood T cells in healthy people across ages. A second PCR of roughly 6 to 12 cycles used a sample-barcoded 5' primer and a J-beta primer mix. TCRdb processed the 5' RACE reads anew with MiXCR; each CDR3 protein has one entry. The sample carries 900,000 to 950,000 distinct CDR3 sequences, about 28% recorded once. The sample was also reused in another study, on T cells of mothers and their children.

The sequencing sample was made of blood. The receptors derive from a woman aged 40 to 49 in good health.

This clonotype has just a few counts. The chain carries TRBV5-1 and TRBJ2-5; 7 positions match TRBD1. Germline trimming cut 3 bases from V and 5 bases from J; bases unmatched to any gene: 7. The germline CDR1 and CDR2 sequences are SGHRS and YFSETQ. The CDR3 covers 14 residues. The CDR3, as DNA: TGCGCCAGCAGCTCGACAGGGTTCAGGGAGACCCAGTACTTC. This codes for CASSSTGFRETQYF.

This clonotype was found a few times. This chain uses TRBV7-3 with TRBJ1-1; 7 bases are a match to TRBD1. The CDR3 is 15 residues long. Germline loops: CDR1 SGHTA, CDR2 FQGTGA. V gave up 1 base and J gave up 0 bases; unmatched junction bases: 2. In DNA form, the CDR3 reads TGTGCCAGCAGCTTAAGTACAGGGGTGAACACTGAAGCTTTCTTT. This codes for CASSLSTGVNTEAFF. Full variable domain (outside the CDR3, taken from reference TRBV7-3 and TRBJ1-1): GAGVSQTPSNKVTEKGKYVELRCDPISGHTALYWYRQSLGQGPEFLIYFQGTGAADDSGLPNDRFFAVRPEGSVSTLKIQRTERGDSAVYLCASSLSTGVNTEAFFGQGTRLTVV.

V is TRBV24-1 and J is TRBJ1-2; the D gene is possibly TRBD1 (5 bases). The CDR3 is made up of 12 amino acids. Trimming removed 1 base from V and 7 bases from J, with 6 bases in between. Germline V gene sequence: CDR1 KGHDR, CDR2 SFDVKD. CDR3 DNA sequence: TGTGCCACCAGTGATTTTCAGGGTGGCTACACCTTC. Translating it yields CATSDFQGGYTF.

The V call is TRBV5-1, the J call TRBJ2-1, with TRBD1 identical over 7 bases. Per the germline V gene, CDR1 is SGHRS and CDR2 is YFSETQ. This CDR3 comprises 14 residues. Trimming at V came to 6 bases and at J to 6 bases, leaving 9 bases not matched to a gene. CDR3 sequence reads: CASTQGFGANEQFF. The CDR3 nucleotides are TGCGCCAGCACACAGGGGTTTGGGGCCAATGAGCAGTTCTTC.

This clonotype was counted at least ten times. The genes are TRBV4-1 and TRBJ2-7; D call uncertain. Germline V gives CDR1 MGHRA, CDR2 YSYEKL. The CDR3 is made up of 13 amino acids. The V end lost 3 bases, the J end lost 0 bases, and 6 bases lay between the germline ends. The CDR3 sequence: CASSHGNSYEQYF. The DNA for the CDR3 is TGCGCCAGCAGCCATGGCAACTCCTACGAGCAGTACTTC.

This chain connects TRBV30 to TRBJ1-2, with a weak D call TRBD1 (5 bases). The CDR3 totals 12 residues. V was cut by 1 base and J by 6 bases, with 9 bases left in between. The germline V gene has CDR1 GTSNPN and CDR2 SVGIG (reference sequence). This CDR3 is CAWSGQKDGYTF. In nucleotides, the CDR3 is TGTGCCTGGAGTGGACAGAAGGATGGCTACACCTTC.

This clonotype was seen at least ten times. The rearrangement uses TRBV9 and TRBJ2-3, with D possibly being TRBD2 (5 bases). The germline V gene has CDR1 SGDLS and CDR2 YYNGEE. This CDR3 has 13 residues. V lost 3 bases and J 5 bases, leaving 10 bases between the germline ends. CDR3 DNA: TGTGCCAGCAGCGCCCAACGGGAAGATACGCAGTATTTT. As protein: CASSAQREDTQYF.

Turning to this clonotype: A single base separates this from a much larger clone, so it may be a read error. This rearrangement joins TRBV3-1 to TRBJ2-4, with D tentatively TRBD2 (7 bases). This CDR3 has 16 amino acids. In germline, CDR1 is LGHDT, CDR2 YNNKEL (reference sequence). With 6 bases removed from V and 13 bases from J, the gap between germline ends came to 28 bases. For the CDR3, the DNA is TGTGCCAGCAGAGATTTCGGGGGGACACCTTACAATGAGCAGTACTTC. Encoded protein: CASRDFGGTPYNEQYF.

At least ten counts were recorded for this clonotype. CDR3 DNA: TGTGCCAGCAGTCTGCGGGGCAGATACTACGAGCAGTACTTC. Its translation: CASSLRGRYYEQYF. This sequence joins TRBV27 and TRBJ2-7; D may be TRBD2 (6 bases). CDR1 and CDR2 (germline): MNHEY, SMNVEV (reference sequence). V was shortened by 5 bases and J by 3 bases, with 14 bases between the two germline ends. There are 14 residues in the CDR3.

On this clonotype: One base away lies a much larger clone, so this may be a sequencing read error. The chain employs TRBV25-1 and TRBJ2-5; D might be TRBD2 (5 bases). The V gene's germline CDR1 is MGHDK and CDR2 SYGVNS. The CDR3 has 13 amino acids. CDR3 nucleotide sequence: TGTGCCAGCAGGGAATACAAGCTGGGAGAGCAGTACTTC. Translating it yields CASREYKLGEQYF.

The chain employs TRBV28 and TRBJ2-2; D perhaps matches TRBD1 (5 bases). Trimming took off 2 bases at V and 1 base at J, with 14 bases between the two ends. This CDR3 has 17 residues. Germline assignment: CDR1 MDHEN and CDR2 SYDVKM. CDR3 coding DNA: TGTGCCAGCAGTTTAATCAGGGCACGAAAGAACACCGGGGAGCTGTTTTTT. This sequence encodes CASSLIRARKNTGELFF.

This clonotype was seen a single time. This sequence joins TRBV19 and TRBJ2-1; 11 bases line up with TRBD2. From germline, CDR1 is LNHDA and CDR2 SQIVND (reference sequence). V lost 3 bases and J lost 8; bases outside the gene matches: 3. The CDR3 totals 14 residues. CDR3 DNA sequence: TGTGCCAGTAGTATTAGCGGGGGGGCCTATGAGCAGTTCTTC. Amino acids: CASSISGGAYEQFF.

Comments on this clonotype: The junction departs from the called germline gene at one end, perhaps through a read error. The V gene is TRBV9, the J gene TRBJ2-1; D perhaps matches TRBD2 (7 bases). Germline-derived CDR1 and CDR2 are SGDLS and YYNGEE. The CDR3 has 17 amino acids. CDR3 nucleotides: TGTGCCAGCAGCGTCGGTTCTGGGCGGGGGCAAGACAATGAGCAGGTCTTC. Translation: CASSVGSGRGQDNEQVF.

This clonotype was counted a few times. The chain joins TRBV7-2 to TRBJ2-3; D might be TRBD1 (7 bases). Trimming removed 2 bases from V and 4 bases from J, with 13 bases in between. This CDR3 comprises 15 residues. Per the germline V gene, CDR1 is SGHTA and CDR2 is FQGNSA. This CDR3 reads CASSLQGGTADTQYF. The CDR3 bases are TGTGCCAGCAGCTTACAGGGGGGCACCGCAGATACGCAGTATTTT.

There are many counts of this clonotype. The V call is TRBV6-1, the J call TRBJ2-1, with D perhaps assigned TRBD1 or TRBD2 (6 bases each). Per germline, CDR1 MNHNS and CDR2 SASEGT. The CDR3 has 12 amino acids. V gave up 6 bases and J gave up 9 bases, with 12 bases separating them. CDR3 nucleotide sequence: TGTGCCAGCAGAGAGTCGGGGGCTGAGCAGTTCTTC. Its protein is CASRESGAEQFF.

As for this clonotype: Germline is not matched at one junction end, which may reflect a read error. The chain carries TRBV4-1 and TRBJ1-2; 7 nucleotides align to TRBD1. Germline assignment: CDR1 MGHRA and CDR2 YSYEKL. CDR3 length equals 14 residues. The CDR3 region is CASCQATGNYGYTF. As DNA, the CDR3 is TGCGCCAGCTGCCAAGCGACAGGGAACTATGGCTACACCTTC.

The rearrangement links TRBV12-3 or TRBV12-4 to TRBJ1-1; the match to TRBD1 covers 7 bases. With V trimmed by 6 bases and J by 8 bases, 9 bases remained unmatched. The CDR3 runs 13 residues. CDR3 amino acids: CASSRTTGVEAFF. Here the CDR3 DNA reads TGTGCCAGCAGCCGAACTACAGGGGTCGAAGCTTTCTTT.

This chain links TRBV7-2 with TRBJ2-3; 11 bases match TRBD2. The J segment lost 6 bases and the V segment lost 0 bases, leaving 2 bases of the junction unmatched. The CDR3 length is 15 residues. From germline, CDR1 is SGHTA and CDR2 FQGNSA. CDR3 loop: CASSLARLAGDTQYF. CDR3 DNA: TGTGCCAGCAGCTTAGCGAGACTAGCGGGGGATACGCAGTATTTT.

V usage is TRBV5-1 and J usage is TRBJ2-3; possible D gene TRBD2, 6 bases. Trimming removed 3 bases from V and 3 bases from J, with 14 bases in between. The CDR3 length is 15 residues. CDR1 is SGHRS and CDR2 is YFSETQ in the germline V gene. The CDR3 bases are TGCGCCAGCAGCTCCGGGACGGGGGAGACAGATACGCAGTATTTT. The encoded protein is CASSSGTGETDTQYF.

The chain uses TRBV28 and TRBJ2-1, with 8 positions matching TRBD1. The CDR3 extends over 16 amino acids. V lost 7 bases and J lost 1; bases outside the gene matches: 9. The germline gives CDR1 MDHEN, CDR2 SYDVKM. CDR3 amino acids: CASIAAGQDSYNEQFF. For the CDR3, the DNA is TGTGCCAGCATCGCGGCGGGACAGGATTCCTACAATGAGCAGTTCTTC.

On this clonotype itself: A read error may be the cause here, since a much bigger clone is one base away. The chain is built from TRBV6-6 and TRBJ2-5, with a possible D match to TRBD1 (7 bases). Germline V gene sequence: CDR1 MNHNY, CDR2 SVGAGI (reference sequence). This CDR3 spans 14 amino acids. The CDR3 DNA reads TGTACCAGCAGGGGGGACGGAAGACAAGAGACCCAGTACTTC. This sequence encodes CTSRGDGRQETQYF.

Only a few counts were recorded for this clonotype. The chain carries TRBV7-2 and TRBJ1-2; 7 bases agree with TRBD1. The CDR3 length is 14 residues. The germline V gene has CDR1 SGHTA and CDR2 FQGNSA. Unmatched junction bases numbered 7, after V lost 5 bases and J lost 4 bases. CDR3 region: CASSRDRVFYGYTF. CDR3 DNA sequence: TGTGCCAGCAGCCGGGACAGAGTTTTCTATGGCTACACCTTC. The full variable domain, with the rest looked up from reference TRBV7-2 and TRBJ1-2, is GAGVSQSPSNKVTEKGKDVELRCDPISGHTALYWYRQSLGQGLEFLIYFQGNSAPDKSGLPSDRFSAERTGGSVSTLTIQRTQQEDSAVYLCASSRDRVFYGYTFGSGTRLTVV.

With regard to this clonotype: A clone one base away is much larger, so this may be a read error. The CDR3 loop is CSVGVGSYTYEQFF. CDR3 in DNA: TGCAGCGTTGGGGTGGGTTCATATACCTACGAGCAGTTCTTC. The chain carries TRBV29-1 and TRBJ2-1, with D hard to call. The germline CDR1 and CDR2 sequences are SQVTM and ANQGSEA. The CDR3 runs 14 residues. Trimming took 4 bases from V and 10 from J, leaving 20 bases between them.

The chain joins TRBV7-2 to TRBJ2-4; a possible D gene is TRBD1 (7 bases). The V gene's germline CDR1 is SGHTA and CDR2 FQGNSA. This CDR3 is 14 amino acids long. V lost 1 base, J lost 13 bases, and 17 bases lay in between. CDR3 sequence reads: CASSLDRGTGEQYF. CDR3 in DNA: TGTGCCAGCAGCTTAGACAGGGGAACGGGGGAGCAGTACTTC.

In this sample, this clonotype turned up once. One base away lies a much larger clone, so this may be a sequencing read error. The chain couples TRBV29-1 to TRBJ2-1, with D possibly called TRBD1 or TRBD2 (6 bases each). Trimming shortened V by 7 bases and J by 8 bases, and 18 bases separated the two germline ends. CDR1 and CDR2 from the germline V gene are SQVTM and ANQGSEA. The CDR3 extends over 13 amino acids. DNA of the CDR3: TGCAGCGGCGGGACATCCTTATACGATGAGCAGTTCTTC. This gives the protein CSGGTSLYDEQFF.

The table lists this clonotype with a few counts. V gene TRBV20-1 combines with J gene TRBJ2-7, with 9 bases that match TRBD1. The CDR3 spans 14 residues. After removal of 4 bases from V and 3 bases from J, the junction contained 7 bases not matched to a gene. The germline CDR1 and CDR2 sequences are DFQATT and SNEGSKA (reference sequence). CDR3 bases: TGCAGTGCTACCCGGGACAGGGAGATCTACGAGCAGTACTTC. Encoded protein: CSATRDREIYEQYF.